This entry lists 19 T cell receptor beta chains sequenced from one sample in a study of blood T cells in healthy people across ages. Alongside a J-beta primer mix, a sample-barcoded 5' primer served in a second PCR lasting roughly 6 to 11 cycles. TCRdb called the 5' RACE reads again in MiXCR, with one record for every CDR3 protein. The data show roughly 800,000 distinct CDR3 sequences, 58% seen once. The sample consisted of blood. These receptors all come from a man aged 25 to 40 in good health.

This clonotype turned up a few times. This chain links TRBV29-1 with TRBJ2-5; D is ambiguous. Germline CDR1 reads SQVTM; CDR2 reads ANQGSEA. V was pared by 7 bases and J by 3 bases, with 15 bases between. CDR3 size: 13 residues. The CDR3 sequence: CSANDPRKETQYF. DNA for the CDR3: TGCAGCGCCAATGATCCGCGGAAAGAGACCCAGTACTTC.

V is TRBV29-1 and J is TRBJ2-1; a possible D gene is TRBD1 (5 bases). The J call is uncertain, as TRBJ2-7 better fits the DNA end. Germline lookup yields CDR1 SQVTM and CDR2 ANQGSEA. The CDR3 totals 13 residues. The CDR3 loop is CSAAGREDNEQYF. The CDR3, as DNA: TGCAGCGCCGCCGGCAGGGAAGACAATGAGCAGTACTTC.

This clonotype was counted a single time. This chain joins TRBV2 and TRBJ1-6; TRBD1 is a possible D gene (5 bases). Looked up from germline, CDR1 is SNHLY and CDR2 is FYNNEI. CDR3 length: 13 residues. V was pared by 7 bases and J by 13 bases, with 17 bases between. CDR3 coding DNA: TGTGCCAGCATTCAGGGCATCTCTAGGCCCCTCCACTTT. Translating it yields CASIQGISRPLHF. Looking up the rest from reference TRBV2 and TRBJ1-6 gives the full variable domain: EPEVTQTPSHQVTQMGQEVILRCVPISNHLYFYWYRQILGQKVEFLVSFYNNEISEKSEIFDDQFSVERPDGSNFTLKIRSTKLEDSAMYFCASIQGISRPLHFGNGTRLTVT.

In its sample, this clonotype was seen once. V and J are TRBV6-6 and TRBJ1-2; D unresolved. This CDR3 is built from 13 residues. CDR1 is MNHNY, CDR2 SVGAGI, per germline (reference sequence). V was clipped by 5 bases and J by 3 bases, with 10 bases between them. The CDR3 spells CASSGPGDYGYTF. CDR3 bases: TGTGCCAGCAGTGGACCCGGCGACTATGGCTACACCTTC.

On this clonotype: Germline is not matched at one junction end, which may reflect a read error. The V and J genes are TRBV10-3 and TRBJ2-7; no clear D. CDR3 length: 13 amino acids. Germline V gives CDR1 ENHRY, CDR2 SYGVKD. CDR3 loop: CAIGPRTPYEQYF. DNA of the CDR3: TGCGCCATCGGCCCCCGGACGCCCTACGAGCAGTACTTC.

This rearrangement joins TRBV20-1 to TRBJ1-1, with a tentative D call TRBD1 (6 bases). V gave up 3 bases and J gave up 4 bases, with 9 bases separating them. The CDR3 runs to 12 residues. Germline CDR1 and CDR2: DFQATT and SNEGSKA (reference sequence). This CDR3 is CSARRDITEAFF. The DNA for the CDR3 is TGCAGTGCTAGGAGGGACATCACTGAAGCTTTCTTT.

V usage is TRBV10-2 and J usage is TRBJ2-3, with 7 nucleotides matching TRBD2. Germline trimming cut 3 bases from V and 5 bases from J; bases unmatched to any gene: 8. This CDR3 is 15 amino acids long. From germline, CDR1 is WSHSY and CDR2 SAAADI. CDR3 amino acids: CASSDSGREIDTQYF. The CDR3 nucleotides read TGCGCCAGCAGTGACTCCGGGCGGGAGATAGATACGCAGTATTTT.

The J gene is TRBJ2-3, the V gene TRBV7-8; 9 nucleotides agree with TRBD2. Germline CDR1 reads SGHVS; CDR2 reads FQNEAQ. Germline trimming cut 2 bases from V and 4 bases from J; bases unmatched to any gene: 10. The CDR3 has 17 amino acids. CDR3 nucleotides: TGTGCCAGCAGCTTACGGCGGGGGGGCCGTTACGCAGATACGCAGTATTTT. This codes for CASSLRRGGRYADTQYF.

V is TRBV2 and J is TRBJ2-1, with 10 positions matching TRBD2. The CDR3 sequence is 14 residues long. J lost 7 bases, V lost 4 bases, and 4 bases had no gene match. CDR1 is SNHLY and CDR2 is FYNNEI in the germline V gene. CDR3 DNA: TGTGCCAGCAGTGCAACTAGCGGGGCAAATGAGCAGTTCTTC. Encoded protein: CASSATSGANEQFF.

Concerning this clonotype: Germline and junction disagree at one end, which may indicate a read error. This chain uses TRBV6-5 with TRBJ1-2; 7 bases are a match to TRBD1. CDR1 MNHEY and CDR2 SVGAGI come from the germline V gene. This CDR3 is built from 16 residues. The CDR3 DNA follows: TGTGCCAGCAGCCGCGTTTCGACAGGGAACTTCTATGACTACACCTTC. This gives the protein CASSRVSTGNFYDYTF.

This chain uses TRBV5-1 with TRBJ2-5; D might be TRBD1 (6 bases). V lost 6 bases and J 3 bases, leaving 15 bases between the germline ends. The germline V gene encodes CDR1 SGHRS and CDR2 YFSETQ. The CDR3 loop spans 14 amino acids. The chain's CDR3 is CASTGQGGKETQYF. Written as DNA, the CDR3 is TGCGCCAGCACCGGACAAGGGGGTAAAGAGACCCAGTACTTC.

The CDR3 DNA reads as TGCAGTGCTAGAGACGCCTTGAGTACAGATACGCAGTATTTT. Translated, it gives CSARDALSTDTQYF. J is TRBJ2-3 and V is TRBV20-1; D is unclear. V lost 0 bases and J lost 3, with 10 bases in between. The CDR3 is 14 amino acids. From germline, CDR1 is DFQATT and CDR2 SNEGSKA (reference sequence).

The genes are TRBV4-2 and TRBJ1-2; D gene uncertain. The CDR3 runs 15 residues. V gave up 0 bases and J gave up 4 bases, with 12 bases separating them. Per the germline V gene, CDR1 is LGHNA and CDR2 is YNFKEQ. CDR3 sequence: CASSQEWQGPYGYTF. DNA of the CDR3: TGTGCCAGCAGCCAAGAGTGGCAAGGACCCTATGGCTACACCTTC.

CDR3 loop: CASSYLQRGETDTQYF. CDR3 nucleotide sequence: TGTGCCAGCAGTTACCTTCAGCGGGGGGAGACAGATACGCAGTATTTT. V gene TRBV6-6 combines with J gene TRBJ2-3; TRBD2 matches 9 bases. The V and J ends lost 2 bases and 3 bases, in that order; junction bases with no gene match: 6. This CDR3 spans 16 amino acids. Germline values: CDR1 MNHNY, CDR2 SVGAGI (reference sequence).

The V and J genes are TRBV20-1 and TRBJ1-1; possible D gene TRBD1, 6 bases. V was clipped by 3 bases and J by 3 bases, with 14 bases between them. Germline CDR1 is DFQATT and CDR2 is SNEGSKA (reference sequence). The CDR3 is 14 amino acids. The chain's CDR3 is CSASKSGGHTEAFF. The CDR3 DNA sequence: TGCAGTGCTAGTAAGAGTGGGGGGCACACTGAAGCTTTCTTT.

V is TRBV12-3 or TRBV12-4 and J is TRBJ1-2; the D gene is possibly TRBD1 (5 bases). The CDR3 length is 12 residues. Trimming took 5 bases from V and 8 from J, leaving 12 bases between them. CDR3 coding DNA: TGTGCCAGCAGTCCCGGGGCGGGCGGCTACACCTTC. It encodes CASSPGAGGYTF.

V and J are TRBV29-1 and TRBJ2-1; TRBD1 is a possible D gene (6 bases). The CDR3 contains 11 residues. The V end was cut by 4 bases, the J end by 8 bases, with 9 bases between. Germline CDR1 SQVTM, CDR2 ANQGSEA. CDR3 loop: CSVGQEYEQFF. The CDR3 DNA reads TGCAGCGTTGGACAGGAGTATGAGCAGTTCTTC.

V gene TRBV7-2 combines with J gene TRBJ2-7, with 12 bases matching TRBD2. This CDR3 region has 14 residues. The junction had 5 bases not matched to a gene; V was cut back by 5 bases and J by 6 bases. The germline gives CDR1 SGHTA, CDR2 FQGNSA. The CDR3 region has the DNA TGTGCCAGCAGCCAGACTAGCGGGAGTTGCGAGCAGTACTTC. Its translation is CASSQTSGSCEQYF.

This clonotype was observed a single time. The genes are TRBV20-1 and TRBJ2-3; tentatively, D is TRBD2 (6 bases). Germline V lookup: CDR1 DFQATT, CDR2 SNEGSKA (reference sequence). V lost 3 bases to trimming and J lost 0 bases, with 13 bases between them. The CDR3 covers 15 residues. CDR3 DNA sequence: TGCAGTGCTAGCCTAGCGACTAGTAGCACAGATACGCAGTATTTT. This codes for CSASLATSSTDTQYF.